This T cell receptor beta chain was identified during a study of OX40 agonist ivuxolimab in advanced cancers. The overall study: Of mixed ages from about 23 to 90 and averaging approximately 60 years, the group was approximately 80% male.

This clone was picked up one time. Its antigen is as yet unknown. The CDR3 has 14 amino acids. In germline, CDR1 is MNHEY, CDR2 SVGAGI. V was pared by 0 bases and J by 5 bases, with 8 bases between. The study, taken as a whole, reports: Partial responders treated at 0.1-3.0 mg/kg exhibited clonal expansion among the lowest measured.

The protocol was immunoSEQ multiplex PCR, while the TCRdb copy is restricted to in-frame clones and leaves out a portion. The table shows tens of thousands of clones, with about nine tenths occurring only once. J is TRBJ1-5 and V is TRBV6-5, with D maybe TRBD1 (5 bases). The source of this sequence is an adult with an advanced solid tumor such as melanoma, head and neck, liver or kidney cancer. Here the sequenced sample was CD4+ or CD8+ T cells sorted from blood, taken in a trial of the OX40 agonist ivuxolimab. In DNA, the CDR3 is TGTGCCAGCAGTTACTCGATCAGGGATCAGCCCCAGCATTTT. It is translated as CASSYSIRDQPQHF.